One sample yielded the 17 T cell receptor beta chains listed below, sequenced in a study of siplizumab effects on memory and regulatory T cells. The assay was immunoSEQ multiplex PCR, and TCRdb's table has in-frame clones only and misses some. There are 56,000 or so clones in the sample; about 97% occur only once, and 0.9% to 1.2% lies in the top ten. Sequencing was done on a sample of naive CD8+ T cells sorted from blood. The receptors were gathered from a human donor in good health.

This chain joins TRBV15 and TRBJ2-7, with 15 bases lining up with TRBD2. There are 16 residues in the CDR3. CDR1 is LNHNV, CDR2 YYDKDF, per germline (reference sequence). J lost 4 bases, V lost 5 bases, and 6 bases had no gene match. CDR3 amino acids: CATSGPGLAGGYEQYF. The CDR3, as DNA: TGTGCCACCAGCGGGCCGGGACTAGCGGGAGGTTACGAGCAGTACTTC.

The gene calls are TRBV7-9 and TRBJ1-1; D is ambiguous. The length of the CDR3 is 18 residues. CDR1 and CDR2 (germline): SEHNR, FQNEAQ (reference sequence). V lost 5 bases to trimming and J lost 0 bases, with 22 bases between them. CDR3 coding DNA: TGTGCCAGCAGCGCCCTGATGAGCCCCCGTATCGTGAACACTGAAGCTTTCTTT. Its translation: CASSALMSPRIVNTEAFF. The complete variable domain, with remaining parts taken from reference TRBV7-9 and TRBJ1-1, reads DTGVSQNPRHKITKRGQNVTFRCDPISEHNRLYWYRQTLGQGPEFLTYFQNEAQLEKSRLLSDRFSAERPKGSFSTLEIQRTEQGDSAMYLCASSALMSPRIVNTEAFFGQGTRLTVV.

This rearrangement joins TRBV5-5 to TRBJ2-7, with a tentative D call TRBD2 (5 bases). The CDR3 is 12 amino acids. Trimming removed 2 bases from V and 4 bases from J, with 7 bases in between. The germline gives CDR1 SGHKS, CDR2 YYEKEE (reference sequence). The CDR3 bases are TGTGCCAGCAGCTTCGAGGGTTACGAGCAGTACTTC. Translated, it gives CASSFEGYEQYF.

This clone was counted a single time. This sequence joins TRBV9 and TRBJ1-4; no clear D. CDR1 is SGDLS, CDR2 YYNGEE, per germline. V lost 4 bases, J lost 0 bases, and 10 bases lay in between. This CDR3 is 15 amino acids long. The CDR3 nucleotides read TGTGCCAGCAGCCCCCACCGGTCAACTAATGAAAAACTGTTTTTT. Protein sequence: CASSPHRSTNEKLFF.

J is TRBJ2-3 and V is TRBV27; 10 nucleotides match TRBD2. V was pared by 5 bases and J by 6 bases, with 8 bases of the junction left unmatched. The CDR3 has 15 residues. Germline assignment: CDR1 MNHEY and CDR2 SMNVEV (reference sequence). CDR3 sequence: CASSPTTSGSDTQYF. CDR3 DNA: TGTGCCAGCAGTCCGACGACTAGCGGGTCGGATACGCAGTATTTT.

The chain uses TRBV2 and TRBJ1-1; D may be TRBD1 (6 bases). The CDR3 has 13 residues. Germline V CDR1 and CDR2: SNHLY, FYNNEI. V was cut by 5 bases and J by 3 bases, with 10 bases left in between. The CDR3 nucleotides read TGTGCCAGCAGTTTACAGGGTTACACTGAAGCTTTCTTT. Encoded protein: CASSLQGYTEAFF. Full variable domain (rest looked up from reference TRBV2 and TRBJ1-1): EPEVTQTPSHQVTQMGQEVILRCVPISNHLYFYWYRQILGQKVEFLVSFYNNEISEKSEIFDDQFSVERPDGSNFTLKIRSTKLEDSAMYFCASSLQGYTEAFFGQGTRLTVV.

This clone has only one observation. The chain joins TRBV18 to TRBJ2-7; a possible D gene is TRBD2 (5 bases). V gave up 6 bases and J gave up 3 bases, with 12 bases separating them. This CDR3 region has 13 residues. Germline loops: CDR1 KGHSH, CDR2 LQKENI. Written as DNA, the CDR3 is TGTGCCAGCTCGCCGTTCGGGATCTACGAGCAGTACTTC. Encoded protein: CASSPFGIYEQYF.

The chain has TRBV7-2 and TRBJ2-3, with 9 bases matching TRBD2. V lost 5 bases, J lost 1 base, and 4 bases stayed unmatched. The CDR3 sequence is 15 residues long. Germline values: CDR1 SGHTA, CDR2 FQGNSA. DNA of the CDR3: TGTGCCAGCAGCGCGTCTAGCGGGGGCACAGATACGCAGTATTTT. It yields the protein CASSASSGGTDTQYF.

V gene TRBV5-1 combines with J gene TRBJ2-1; 10 bases are a match to TRBD2. V was clipped by 4 bases and J by 7 bases; unmatched bases: 11. Germline V gene data show CDR1 as SGHRS and CDR2 as YFSETQ. The CDR3 length is 16 residues. CDR3 in DNA: TGCGCCAGCAGCCTACACGCTAGCGGGAGTGGTAATGAGCAGTTCTTC. Translating it yields CASSLHASGSGNEQFF.

The V call is TRBV7-8, the J call TRBJ2-1; the D gene is possibly TRBD2 (6 bases). V shed 5 bases and J shed 7 bases, with 18 bases lying between them. This CDR3 spans 15 amino acids. The germline gives CDR1 SGHVS, CDR2 FQNEAQ. The CDR3 DNA sequence: TGTGCCAGCAGCGCGCGCCGCTCCGGGGGAAATGAGCAGTTCTTC. This sequence encodes CASSARRSGGNEQFF.

This chain uses TRBV4-1 with TRBJ2-1; D is unresolved. The CDR3 length is 15 residues. The ends were cut back, 0 bases at V and 0 bases at J, with 6 bases in the middle. Germline values: CDR1 MGHRA, CDR2 YSYEKL. The CDR3: CASSQDRSSYNEQFF. Written as DNA, the CDR3 is TGCGCCAGCAGCCAAGACAGGAGCTCCTACAATGAGCAGTTCTTC.

The CDR3 is CASRGDRGRRADTQYF. CDR3 sequence (DNA): TGTGCCAGCAGGGGGGACAGGGGGCGCCGGGCAGATACGCAGTATTTT. The chain couples TRBV28 to TRBJ2-3; 12 bases are a match to TRBD1. This CDR3 is built from 16 residues. CDR1 MDHEN and CDR2 SYDVKM come from the germline V gene. V shed 6 bases, J shed 4 bases, and the junction held 8 bases outside the gene matches. Variable domain in full (rest from reference TRBV28 and TRBJ2-3): DVKVTQSSRYLVKRTGEKVFLECVQDMDHENMFWYRQDPGLGLRLIYFSYDVKMKEKGDIPEGYSVSREKKERFSLILESASTNQTSMYLCASRGDRGRRADTQYFGPGTRLTVL.

The chain links TRBV28 to TRBJ2-2; 7 bases are a match to TRBD1. In germline, CDR1 is MDHEN, CDR2 SYDVKM. Trimming cost V 3 bases and J 1 base; bases outside gene matches: 5. CDR3 size: 16 residues. The CDR3 bases are TGTGCCAGCAGTTTGTCCCGGGACAGGAACACCGGGGAGCTGTTTTTT. Its protein product is CASSLSRDRNTGELFF. Combining the CDR3 with reference TRBV28 and TRBJ2-2 gives the whole variable domain DVKVTQSSRYLVKRTGEKVFLECVQDMDHENMFWYRQDPGLGLRLIYFSYDVKMKEKGDIPEGYSVSREKKERFSLILESASTNQTSMYLCASSLSRDRNTGELFFGEGSRLTVL.

The sample holds one count of this clone. This chain uses TRBV30 with TRBJ2-1, with D unresolved. This CDR3 is 11 amino acids long. V was clipped by 2 bases and J by 5 bases, with 4 bases between them. The V gene's germline CDR1 is GTSNPN and CDR2 SVGIG (reference sequence). CDR3 amino acids: CAWSSNNEQFF. CDR3 DNA sequence: TGTGCCTGGAGTTCCAACAATGAGCAGTTCTTC.

In DNA, the CDR3 is TGTGCCAGCAGTGACGGGACAGAAGCTTTCTTT. Translated: CASSDGTEAFF. V usage is TRBV6-4 and J usage is TRBJ1-1; D possibly corresponds to TRBD1 (6 bases). Looked up from germline, CDR1 is MRHNA and CDR2 is SNTAGT. V was cut by 2 bases and J by 8 bases, with 6 bases left in between. The CDR3 has 11 residues.

V usage is TRBV10-3 and J usage is TRBJ2-3; tentatively, D is TRBD1 or TRBD2 (5 bases each). This CDR3 region has 15 residues. Germline values: CDR1 ENHRY, CDR2 SYGVKD. Trimming left V 3 bases short and J 2 bases short, with 12 bases between. The CDR3 DNA reads TGTGCCATCAGTGAAAGGGGACGTTCCACAGATACGCAGTATTTT. Translated, it gives CAISERGRSTDTQYF.

V is TRBV27 and J is TRBJ1-2, with D possibly TRBD1 on 5 matching bases. The CDR3 covers 15 residues. CDR1 is MNHEY, CDR2 SMNVEV, per germline (reference sequence). V gave up 2 bases and J gave up 6 bases, with 16 bases separating them. The CDR3 loop reads CASSLGPMGGNGYTF. The DNA of the CDR3 is TGTGCCAGCAGTTTAGGGCCCATGGGGGGGAATGGCTACACCTTC.